The 20 T cell receptor beta chains below all came from one sample that was sequenced in a study of cytomegalovirus exposure and HLA in healthy donors. Vbeta (60) and Jbeta (13) primers were used in the PCR. Here immunoSEQ multiplex PCR was the method, and the copy in TCRdb shows in-frame clones only, minus some. The profile shows 170,000 or so clones, approximately 80% of them singletons. Material for sequencing was PBMCs. The origin of the receptors is a boy under 18 in good health and CMV-seronegative.

The chain links TRBV11-3 to TRBJ2-7, with TRBD1 identical over 8 bases. The V segment lost 4 bases and the J segment 6 bases; nucleotides outside the gene matches: 5. The CDR3 totals 13 residues. Germline loops: CDR1 SGHNT, CDR2 YENEEA. The CDR3 bases are TGTGCCAGCAGCTCAGTCACAGGGGGCGAGCAGTACTTC. It specifies CASSSVTGGEQYF.

The chain has TRBV5-1 and TRBJ1-1; D remains unclear. Germline V gene data show CDR1 as SGHRS and CDR2 as YFSETQ. V lost 0 bases and J lost 1, with 10 bases in between. This CDR3 is 15 amino acids long. CDR3 protein: CASSLGVAGNTEAFF. CDR3 sequence (DNA): TGCGCCAGCAGCTTGGGTGTGGCGGGGAACACTGAAGCTTTCTTT.

This clone was seen only a few times. V and J are TRBV19 and TRBJ1-2, with 8 bases fitting TRBD1. The CDR3 loop spans 13 amino acids. The V gene's germline CDR1 is LNHDA and CDR2 SQIVND (reference sequence). V dropped 5 bases and J dropped 10; count of bases not matched to a gene: 9. For the CDR3, the DNA is TGTGCCAGTAGTCCGGACAGGGAGATCTTCTACACCTTC. It encodes CASSPDREIFYTF.

The rearrangement uses TRBV2 and TRBJ2-1; the match to TRBD2 covers 10 bases. Germline V gene lookup returns CDR1 SNHLY and CDR2 FYNNEI. The J segment lost 9 bases and the V segment lost 8 bases, leaving 16 bases of the junction unmatched. The CDR3 contains 16 residues. The CDR3 coding sequence is TGTGCCAGCCACCCCAGGCGGCTAGCGGGAGTTGGTGAGCAGTTCTTC. Its translation: CASHPRRLAGVGEQFF.

DNA of the CDR3: TGTGCCAGCAGCTTAGCTTGGGCGGGCGAAGAGACCCAGTACTTC. Translated: CASSLAWAGEETQYF. J is TRBJ2-5 and V is TRBV7-2; TRBD2 might be the D (5 bases). CDR1 is SGHTA, CDR2 FQGNSA, per germline. V was trimmed by 0 bases and J by 3 bases, leaving 11 bases between them. The CDR3 has 15 amino acids.

The chain recombines TRBV7-9 with TRBJ1-1; D not resolved. The CDR3 loop spans 11 amino acids. Germline CDR1 reads SEHNR; CDR2 reads FQNEAQ (reference sequence). V lost 5 bases to trimming and J lost 6 bases, with 7 bases between them. DNA of the CDR3: TGTGCCAGCAGCCCGGTGGCTGAAGCTTTCTTT. This gives the protein CASSPVAEAFF.

This clone was recorded a few times. The chain links TRBV6-5 to TRBJ1-2; 8 positions agree with TRBD1. The CDR3 covers 14 residues. Germline CDR1 MNHEY, CDR2 SVGAGI. The trim removed 10 bases at V and 0 bases at J, leaving 7 bases unmatched. CDR3 in amino acids: CANSDRGPNYGYTF. CDR3 DNA: TGTGCCAACTCTGACAGGGGACCTAACTATGGCTACACCTTC.

This chain uses TRBV10-3 with TRBJ1-3; D is uncertain. The V and J ends lost 8 bases and 0 bases respectively, with 17 bases between them. CDR1 ENHRY and CDR2 SYGVKD come from the germline V gene. The CDR3 loop spans 16 amino acids. CDR3 protein: CAILMQERGSGNTIYF. The CDR3 DNA sequence: TGTGCCATCCTCATGCAGGAACGTGGCTCTGGAAACACCATATATTTT.

V is TRBV29-1 and J is TRBJ2-3, with TRBD1 as a possible D gene (6 bases). Trimming removed 6 bases from V and 6 bases from J, with 16 bases in between. Germline CDR1 SQVTM, CDR2 ANQGSEA. The CDR3 spans 13 residues. The CDR3 DNA sequence: TGCAGCGTCCCTTCGACAGGAGCGGATACGCAGTATTTT. As protein: CSVPSTGADTQYF.

This chain joins TRBV25-1 and TRBJ1-2, with 8 bases matching TRBD1. The CDR3 extends over 14 amino acids. Germline trimming cut 3 bases from V and 8 bases from J; bases unmatched to any gene: 8. Germline V gene sequence: CDR1 MGHDK, CDR2 SYGVNS. Written as DNA, the CDR3 is TGTGCCAGCAGTGACGACGGACAGGGTTACGGCTACACCTTC. Residues: CASSDDGQGYGYTF.

The chain combines TRBV6-6 with TRBJ1-1; tentatively, D is TRBD1 (5 bases). This CDR3 spans 15 amino acids. V lost 2 bases and J lost 6, with 16 bases in between. Germline CDR1 reads MNHNY; CDR2 reads SVGAGI (reference sequence). CDR3 nucleotides: TGTGCCAGCAGTTACGCCGGGGGTGGGGCGCCTGAAGCTTTCTTT. This translates into CASSYAGGGAPEAFF.

The chain uses TRBV7-3 and TRBJ1-1; 8 nucleotides line up with TRBD1. The CDR3 has 15 amino acids. Looked up from germline, CDR1 is SGHTA and CDR2 is FQGTGA. Trimming at V came to 5 bases and at J to 5 bases, leaving 10 bases not matched to a gene. The CDR3 DNA sequence: TGTGCCAGCAGCAACCTCGGACAGGGTGAAACTGAAGCTTTCTTT. It is translated as CASSNLGQGETEAFF.

The chain has TRBV7-9 and TRBJ1-2; 7 bases are a match to TRBD1. The germline V gene encodes CDR1 SEHNR and CDR2 FQNEAQ (reference sequence). With V trimmed by 2 bases and J by 6 bases, 15 bases remained unmatched. There are 17 residues in the CDR3. The CDR3 coding sequence is TGTGCCAGCAGCTTATGGAGACAGGGCAATCGGGCGGATGGCTACACCTTC. Amino acids: CASSLWRQGNRADGYTF.

The gene calls are TRBV5-6 and TRBJ1-6, with D perhaps matching TRBD1 (5 bases). The CDR3 length is 15 residues. V was pared by 4 bases and J by 7 bases, with 15 bases between. CDR1 and CDR2 from the germline V gene are SGHDT and YYEEEE. The CDR3 nucleotides are TGTGCCAGCAGCCCCGTGGCAGGGCTCAATTCACCCCTCCACTTT. This sequence encodes CASSPVAGLNSPLHF.

The chain uses TRBV10-3 and TRBJ1-4; D is ambiguous. CDR3 length: 12 amino acids. V was trimmed by 3 bases and J by 7 bases, leaving 6 bases between them. CDR1 ENHRY and CDR2 SYGVKD come from the germline V gene. As DNA, the CDR3 is TGTGCCATCAGTGAAGAGGGTGAAAAACTGTTTTTT. It is translated as CAISEEGEKLFF.

V and J are TRBV7-8 and TRBJ2-7; maybe TRBD2 (6 bases). Trimming removed 1 base at V and 7 bases at J, with 17 bases between. The CDR3 sequence is 15 residues long. Germline lookup yields CDR1 SGHVS and CDR2 FQNEAQ. This CDR3 is CASSLVLVGGREQYF. The CDR3 DNA is TGTGCCAGCAGCTTAGTATTGGTGGGGGGTAGGGAGCAGTACTTC.

This chain connects TRBV18 to TRBJ1-4; 9 bases are a match to TRBD1. From germline, CDR1 is KGHSH and CDR2 LQKENI. The CDR3 runs 16 residues. V shed 3 bases, J shed 11 bases, and the junction held 13 bases outside the gene matches. CDR3 sequence (DNA): TGTGCCAGCTCACCTCGGACAGGGGCCGACGACCACAAACTGTTTTTT. It is translated as CASSPRTGADDHKLFF.

V gene TRBV11-2 combines with J gene TRBJ2-5, with 9 bases fitting TRBD1. V was pared by 6 bases and J by 1 base, with 15 bases of the junction left unmatched. CDR1 and CDR2 from the germline V gene are SGHAT and FQNNGV. CDR3 size: 18 residues. The CDR3 reads CASRRPGTGRDSQETQYF. CDR3 nucleotides: TGTGCCAGCAGACGACCCGGGACAGGGCGGGACAGCCAAGAGACCCAGTACTTC.

The rearrangement uses TRBV4-3 and TRBJ2-1; no clear D gene. There are 16 residues in the CDR3. The germline CDR1 and CDR2 sequences are LGHNA and YSLEER. V lost 4 bases and J lost 4, with 17 bases in between. In nucleotides, the CDR3 is TGCGCCAGCAGCCCGTCTGATAGAGACTTGTACAATGAGCAGTTCTTC. It translates to CASSPSDRDLYNEQFF.

This chain uses TRBV30 with TRBJ2-1, with 7 nucleotides matching TRBD2. Germline V gene lookup returns CDR1 GTSNPN and CDR2 SVGIG (reference sequence). CDR3 length: 17 amino acids. Germline trimming cut 2 bases from V and 8 bases from J; bases unmatched to any gene: 18. The CDR3, as DNA: TGTGCCTGGAGTAAGTGGGCGGGAGCTCGTCGGCTGGATGAGCAGTTCTTC. Amino acids: CAWSKWAGARRLDEQFF.